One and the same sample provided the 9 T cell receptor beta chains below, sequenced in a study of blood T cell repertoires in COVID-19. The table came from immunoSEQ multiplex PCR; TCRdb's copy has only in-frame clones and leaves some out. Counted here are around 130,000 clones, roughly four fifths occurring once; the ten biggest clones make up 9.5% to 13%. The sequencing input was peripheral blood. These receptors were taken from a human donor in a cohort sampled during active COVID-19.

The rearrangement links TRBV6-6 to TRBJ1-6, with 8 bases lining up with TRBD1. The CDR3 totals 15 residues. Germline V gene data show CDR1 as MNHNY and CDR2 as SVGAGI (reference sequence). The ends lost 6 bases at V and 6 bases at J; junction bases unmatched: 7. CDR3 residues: CASRVSTGANSPLHF. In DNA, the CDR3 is TGTGCCAGCAGGGTCTCGACAGGGGCTAATTCACCCCTCCACTTT.

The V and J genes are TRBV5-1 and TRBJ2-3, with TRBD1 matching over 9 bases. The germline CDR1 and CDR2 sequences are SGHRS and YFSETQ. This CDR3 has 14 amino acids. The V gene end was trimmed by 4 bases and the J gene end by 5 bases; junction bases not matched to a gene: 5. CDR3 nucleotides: TGCGCCAGCAGCCCGACAGGGGGAATAGATACGCAGTATTTT. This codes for CASSPTGGIDTQYF.

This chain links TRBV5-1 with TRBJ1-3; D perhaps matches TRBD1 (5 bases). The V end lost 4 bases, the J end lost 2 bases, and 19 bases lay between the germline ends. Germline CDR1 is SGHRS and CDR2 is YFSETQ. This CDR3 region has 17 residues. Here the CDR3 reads CASSAGGAERAGNTIYF. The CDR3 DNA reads TGCGCCAGCAGCGCTGGCGGGGCAGAGAGGGCTGGAAACACCATATATTTT.

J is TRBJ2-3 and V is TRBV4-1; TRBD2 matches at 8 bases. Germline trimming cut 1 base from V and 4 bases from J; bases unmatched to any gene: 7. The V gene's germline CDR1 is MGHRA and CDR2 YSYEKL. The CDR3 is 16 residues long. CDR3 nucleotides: TGCGCCAGCAGCCAAGGTCGGGGGGGGGCCCCAGATACGCAGTATTTT. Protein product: CASSQGRGGAPDTQYF.

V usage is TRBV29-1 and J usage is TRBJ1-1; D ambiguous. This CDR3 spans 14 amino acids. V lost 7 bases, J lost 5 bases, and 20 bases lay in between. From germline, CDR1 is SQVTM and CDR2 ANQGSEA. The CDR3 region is CSAILGSEGTEAFF. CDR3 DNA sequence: TGCAGCGCCATATTAGGATCGGAGGGAACTGAAGCTTTCTTT.

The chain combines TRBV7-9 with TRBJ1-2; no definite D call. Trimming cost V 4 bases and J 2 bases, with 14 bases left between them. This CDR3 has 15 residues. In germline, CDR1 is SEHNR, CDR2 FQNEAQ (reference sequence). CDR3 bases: TGTGCCAGCAGCTCCACCCTCGAGAGAAACTATGGCTACACCTTC. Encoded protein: CASSSTLERNYGYTF.

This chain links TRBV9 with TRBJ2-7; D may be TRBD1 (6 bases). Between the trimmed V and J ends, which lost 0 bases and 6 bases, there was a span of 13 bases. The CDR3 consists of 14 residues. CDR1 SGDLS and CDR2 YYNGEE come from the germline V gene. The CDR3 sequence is CASSVDQGMGEQYF. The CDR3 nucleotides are TGTGCCAGCAGCGTAGATCAGGGGATGGGCGAGCAGTACTTC.

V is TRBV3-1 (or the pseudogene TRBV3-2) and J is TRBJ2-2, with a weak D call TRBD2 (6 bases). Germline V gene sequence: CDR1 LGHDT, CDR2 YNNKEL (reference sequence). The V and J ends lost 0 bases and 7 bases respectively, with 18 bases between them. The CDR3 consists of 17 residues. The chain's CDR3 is CASSQEGYGGRGGELFF. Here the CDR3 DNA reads TGTGCCAGCAGCCAAGAGGGATACGGGGGTCGTGGCGGGGAGCTGTTTTTT.

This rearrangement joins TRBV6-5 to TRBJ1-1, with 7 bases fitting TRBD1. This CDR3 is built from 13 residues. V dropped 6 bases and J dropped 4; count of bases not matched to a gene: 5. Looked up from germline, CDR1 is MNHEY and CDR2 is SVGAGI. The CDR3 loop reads CASSRGTVTEAFF. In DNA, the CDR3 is TGTGCCAGCAGCCGCGGGACAGTCACTGAAGCTTTCTTT.